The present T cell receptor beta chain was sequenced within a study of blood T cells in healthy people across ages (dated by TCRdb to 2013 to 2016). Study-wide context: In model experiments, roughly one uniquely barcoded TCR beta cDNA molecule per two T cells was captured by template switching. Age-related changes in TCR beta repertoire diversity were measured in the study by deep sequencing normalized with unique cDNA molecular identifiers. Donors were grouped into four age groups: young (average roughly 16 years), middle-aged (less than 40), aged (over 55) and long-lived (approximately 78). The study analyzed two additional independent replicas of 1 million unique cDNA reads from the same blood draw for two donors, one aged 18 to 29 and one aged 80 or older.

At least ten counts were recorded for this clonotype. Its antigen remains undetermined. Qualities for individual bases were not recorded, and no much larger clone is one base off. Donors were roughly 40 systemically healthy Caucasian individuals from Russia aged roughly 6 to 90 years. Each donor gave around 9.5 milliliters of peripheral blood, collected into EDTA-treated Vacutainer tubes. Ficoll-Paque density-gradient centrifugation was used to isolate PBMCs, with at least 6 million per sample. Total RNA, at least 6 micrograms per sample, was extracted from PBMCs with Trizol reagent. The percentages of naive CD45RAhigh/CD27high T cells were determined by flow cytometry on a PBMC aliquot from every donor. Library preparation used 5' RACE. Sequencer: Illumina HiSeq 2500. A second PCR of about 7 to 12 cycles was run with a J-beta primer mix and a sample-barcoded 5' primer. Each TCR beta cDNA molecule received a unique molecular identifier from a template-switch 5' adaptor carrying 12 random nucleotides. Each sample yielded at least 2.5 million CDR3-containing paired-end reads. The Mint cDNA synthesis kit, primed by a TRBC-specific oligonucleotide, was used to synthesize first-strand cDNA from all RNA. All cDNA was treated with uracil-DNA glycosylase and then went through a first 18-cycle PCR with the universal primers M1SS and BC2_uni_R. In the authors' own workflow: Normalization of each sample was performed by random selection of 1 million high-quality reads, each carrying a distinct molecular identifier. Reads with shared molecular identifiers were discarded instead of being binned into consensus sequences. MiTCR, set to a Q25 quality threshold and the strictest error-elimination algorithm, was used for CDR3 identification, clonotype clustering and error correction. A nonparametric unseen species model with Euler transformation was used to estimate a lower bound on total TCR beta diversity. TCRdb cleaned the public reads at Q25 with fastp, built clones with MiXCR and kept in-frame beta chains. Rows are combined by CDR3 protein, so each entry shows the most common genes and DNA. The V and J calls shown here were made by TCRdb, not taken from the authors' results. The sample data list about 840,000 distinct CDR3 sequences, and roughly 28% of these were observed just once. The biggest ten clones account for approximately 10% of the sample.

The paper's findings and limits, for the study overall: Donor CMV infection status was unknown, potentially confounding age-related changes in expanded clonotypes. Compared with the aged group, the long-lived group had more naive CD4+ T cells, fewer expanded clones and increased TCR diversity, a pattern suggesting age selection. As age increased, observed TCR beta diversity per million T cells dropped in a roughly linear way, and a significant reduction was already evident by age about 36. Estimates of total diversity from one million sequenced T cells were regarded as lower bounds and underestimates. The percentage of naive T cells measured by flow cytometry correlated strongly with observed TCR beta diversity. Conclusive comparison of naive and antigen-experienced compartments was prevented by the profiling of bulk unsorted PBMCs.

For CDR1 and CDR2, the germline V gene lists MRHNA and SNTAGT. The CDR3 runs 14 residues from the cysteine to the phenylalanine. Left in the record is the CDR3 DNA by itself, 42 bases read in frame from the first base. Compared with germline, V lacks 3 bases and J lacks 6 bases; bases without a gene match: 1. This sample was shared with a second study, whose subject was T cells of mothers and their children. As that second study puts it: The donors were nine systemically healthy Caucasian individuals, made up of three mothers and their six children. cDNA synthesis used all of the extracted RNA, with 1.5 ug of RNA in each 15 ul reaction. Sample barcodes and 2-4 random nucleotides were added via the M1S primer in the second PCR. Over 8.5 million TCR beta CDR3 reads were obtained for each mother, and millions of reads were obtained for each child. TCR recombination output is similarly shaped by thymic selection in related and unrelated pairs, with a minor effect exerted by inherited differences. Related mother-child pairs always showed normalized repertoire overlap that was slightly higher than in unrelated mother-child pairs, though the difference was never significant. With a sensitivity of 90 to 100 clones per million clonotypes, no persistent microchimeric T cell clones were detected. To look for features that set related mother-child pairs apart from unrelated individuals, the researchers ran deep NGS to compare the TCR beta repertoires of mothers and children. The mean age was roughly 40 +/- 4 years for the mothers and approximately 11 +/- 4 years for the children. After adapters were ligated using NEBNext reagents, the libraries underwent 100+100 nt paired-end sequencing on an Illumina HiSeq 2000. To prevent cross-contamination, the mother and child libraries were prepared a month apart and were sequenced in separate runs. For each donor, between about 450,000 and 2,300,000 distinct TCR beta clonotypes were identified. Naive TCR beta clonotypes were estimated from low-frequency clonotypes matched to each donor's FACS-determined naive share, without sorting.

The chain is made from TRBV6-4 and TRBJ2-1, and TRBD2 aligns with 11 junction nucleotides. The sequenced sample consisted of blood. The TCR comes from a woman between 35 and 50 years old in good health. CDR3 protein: CASSDSGGANEQFF. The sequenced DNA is TGTGCCAGCAGTGATAGCGGGGGGGCCAATGAGCAGTTCTTC.